This T cell receptor beta chain was identified in a study of cytomegalovirus exposure and HLA in healthy donors (dated by TCRdb to between 2016 and 2019). Broadly, across the study: An earlier analysis of roughly 610 of the donors reported about 280 Gb of sequence data and around 110 million unique TCR beta sequences obtained from about 179 million T cells. A separate validation cohort of approximately 120 different subjects was used in addition to the roughly 670-subject first cohort. Donor age, sex, ethnicity and CMV serostatus were compiled alongside the repertoire data. Rather than drawing on any new phenotypic data, the later analysis identified candidate immune exposures from TCR beta sequences and the way those sequences occurred across donors. HLA typing covered class I and class II loci at four-digit resolution. An earlier analysis of around 580 of the donors used high-throughput TCR beta sequencing to judge whether each TCR beta V gene segment behaved as functional or pseudogenic. Genome-wide SNP genotypes for about 65% of the 666 donors were used in a later genetic analysis, which treated that subset as a discovery cohort. To predict cytomegalovirus infection status, the study combined high-throughput TCR immunosequencing, statistical association of individual TCRs with disease status, and machine learning. Among the roughly 410 genotyped donors, 75% to 90% belonged to the genetic ancestry cluster associated with self-reported Caucasian donors. Every discovery cohort repertoire had been produced on one sequencing platform. Typing coverage differed by locus: A, B, C, DRB1 and DQB1 were typed in about 629-640 donors, DQA1 in 522, DPA1 in around 610, and DPB1 in 400 to 480. Roughly 5 DR-DQ haplotypes were handled as single units for association and clustering, since linkage in the cohort was strong. Roughly 320 gigabases of sequencing data and approximately 92 million unique TCR sequences made up an early release that covered several hundred HLA-typed donors. To study patterns of TCR occurrence, a later analysis re-analyzed previously published TCR beta repertoires from 550 to 800 donors and added high-resolution HLA genotyping. The study used immunosequencing to profile the T cell repertoires of approximately 640 subjects and linked those repertoires to cytomegalovirus serostatus. The study aimed to test whether signatures of past pathogen exposure could be identified by cataloging public T cell receptors. Among about 400 genotyped donors of the cohort, an average of about 220,000 unique TCR beta nucleotide sequences was sequenced per donor, of which about 19% were non-productive. What the work shows at the level of the full study, not this receptor alone: In a later analysis, most CMV-associated TCR beta chains were found to appear HLA-restricted, with HLA associations seemingly driven largely by CMV exposure. Assigning TCR associations to individual alleles was difficult when HLA alleles, especially DR and DQ, strongly co-occurred. In a later analysis, the rate of TCR association differed among HLA loci, with DRB1 alleles having the most associated TCRs and HLA-C alleles having the fewest. According to a later genetic analysis, donors in an Asian-associated ancestry cluster had fewer N-insertions in productive TCRs than the roughly 670-donor mean. The earlier analysis of approximately 540 of the donors excluded 15 to 20 rarely observed V segments, including chromosome 9 orphons, because counts were too low. An association between a missense DCLRE1C variant and V-gene and J-gene trimming of TCR beta chains was found in a later genetic analysis and replicated in an independent cohort. In a later analysis, HLA-associated TCR beta chains were found to be more clonally expanded and to have lower generation probabilities than equally common non-associated chains. Immune exposure information for the cohort was limited to CMV serostatus. Correlated functional status among segregating V segments might reflect linkage disequilibrium, but an unknown experimental factor could not be ruled out. In a later analysis, several top co-occurrence clusters were reported to appear linked to parvovirus B19, influenza, CMV and Epstein-Barr virus. Sequencing depth was assumed to be roughly uniform across donors in the presence/absence analyses, though that assumption may not hold. In vitro tests confirmed that a few of the cytomegalovirus-associated TCR beta chains recognize cytomegalovirus antigens. A cluster of highly shared sequence variants was judged likely to be a technical artifact of the sequencing pipeline. Because some donors lacked HLA typing at each locus, the association tests relied only on the typed subset. Cytomegalovirus status was reported to be diagnosed by the classifier with high specificity and sensitivity in both the original and validation cohorts. Broadly in line with IMGT annotations, most TCR beta V segments showed up in productive rearrangements about 87% or about 30% of the time in an earlier analysis of approximately 600 of the donors. Because the 87-base-pair reads could not distinguish some IMGT-functional V segments, including TRBV6-2 and TRBV6-3, those segments were excluded. Across donors, most TCR sequences were observed very rarely, whereas some public TCRs were present in many individuals. According to the authors, the approach could potentially be generalized to other disease states and immunological phenotypes. In this cohort, only TCR beta chains were sequenced, and detectable features were limited by the absence of alpha or paired-chain data. A later analysis associated about 16,000 TCR beta sequences with specific HLA alleles at a false discovery rate of 0.05. The study gave a list of 150 to 200 TCR beta chains associated with cytomegalovirus. A further reported finding was that TCR beta sequences accurately predicted the HLA-A and HLA-B alleles for most subjects in the first cohort.

In total, 600 or so healthy bone marrow donors made up the cohort. Cohort members were all nominally healthy when sampled, although unrecorded immune exposures were likely present. The donor was CMV seronegative and was included in the group of a few hundred seronegative cohort members. A peripheral blood sample was collected from each donor, and TCR beta sequencing was performed on peripheral blood mononuclear cells. Genomic DNA was extracted from the blood cell samples with the Qiagen DNeasy Blood Extraction Kit. The CDR3 spans 12 residues, from the cysteine through the phenylalanine. Just CDR3 DNA is preserved here, 36 bases in frame from base 1. V is cut by 3 bases and J by 11 bases, and the space between the germline ends is 13 bases. The germline V gene gives CDR1 as MGHDK and CDR2 as SYGVNS. Libraries came from the immunoSEQ multiplex PCR assay. For the multiplex PCR, a mixture combining 60 forward primers for TCR Vbeta segments and 13 reverse primers for TCR Jbeta segments was used. A multiplex PCR assay on genomic DNA amplified the CDR3 region of rearranged TCR beta genes. On the Illumina HiSeq System, the amplified TCR beta libraries were sequenced as 87-base-pair reads. Per the source publication's procedure: A later analysis counted 75 million to 100 million unique TCR beta chains across the 650 to 800 repertoires, and approximately 11 million of these chains were shared by at least two donors. To remove PCR and sequencing errors, raw reads were error-corrected and collapsed into unique sequences using a nearest-neighbor algorithm that merged closely related sequences. CDR3 sequences were aligned to IMGT reference sequences to assign V, D and J gene segments. For a sequence to be retained, a match of at least six nucleotides to both a V gene segment and a J gene segment was required. A rearrangement was called productive if the CDR3 had no stop codons and remained in frame with V and J, and every other rearrangement was called non-productive. Following IMGT convention, CDR3 was defined as the stretch from the second conserved V-encoded cysteine up to the conserved J-encoded phenylalanine. The earlier analysis of fewer than 750 of the donors excluded sequences that lacked an unambiguous match to a single V gene segment. In an earlier analysis of a few hundred of the donors, V segments were called functional above 56.7% productive rearrangements and were called segregating when the between-donor standard deviation exceeded 5%. To diagnose cytomegalovirus status from the catalog of TCR beta chain sequences, a statistical classification framework was built. In a later analysis, TCR nucleotide sequences were compared against IMGT/GENE-DB human TR gene sequences so that V and J genes could be assigned. Using the TCRdist pipeline, a later analysis assigned CDR3 sequences along with most-parsimonious VDJ recombination scenarios. A later analysis defined each TCR beta chain by its CDR3 amino acid sequence plus V-gene family, and excluded reads lacking a unique V-gene family. In a later analysis, fewer than 650 highly shared, low-generation-probability nucleotide sequences were removed to address suspected cross-contamination and a sequencing artifact. In a later analysis, a clonal expansion index was calculated for each public chain from normalized within-repertoire ranks of inferred template counts. A later analysis computed generation probabilities with a VDJ recombination model fitted to out-of-frame rearrangements, and checked the results against IGoR. In a later analysis, hypergeometric tests were used to score TCR-TCR, TCR-HLA and TCR-CMV co-occurrence, with a repertoire-size bias correction applied to TCR pairs. To estimate false discovery rates, a later analysis permuted the HLA or CMV assignments 20 times. A later analysis grouped co-occurring TCRs with DBSCAN, adding TCRdist sequence similarity when clustering within HLA-allele-positive subsets. For co-occurrence clustering, repertoires with fewer than 30,000 or more than 120,000 public chains were excluded, along with five or six repertoires with anomalous nucleotide sharing. TCRdb carries this immuneACCESS record with in-frame sequences only. Its versions omit some clonotypes, under half of them owing to an unresolved V gene in the studies checked, with the rest unexplained. The V and J calls and clone size were taken over from that table, and D and trimming were inferred from the DNA. The sample records more than 75,000 clones, roughly 79% of which are singletons. Of the sample, about 3.8% is held by the ten largest clones.

About this clone: There is no known antigen for this receptor. Nothing much larger sits one base from this clone, and base qualities are not available.

The rearrangement combines TRBV25-1 with TRBJ1-1, with TRBD1 tentatively as D gene (5 bases match). This receptor was obtained from a woman in her thirties or forties in good health and CMV-seronegative. The sequenced sample was PBMCs. The bases are TGTGCCAGCAGTGACGGGGGATTGGGGGCTTTCTTT. The encoded protein is CASSDGGLGAFF.